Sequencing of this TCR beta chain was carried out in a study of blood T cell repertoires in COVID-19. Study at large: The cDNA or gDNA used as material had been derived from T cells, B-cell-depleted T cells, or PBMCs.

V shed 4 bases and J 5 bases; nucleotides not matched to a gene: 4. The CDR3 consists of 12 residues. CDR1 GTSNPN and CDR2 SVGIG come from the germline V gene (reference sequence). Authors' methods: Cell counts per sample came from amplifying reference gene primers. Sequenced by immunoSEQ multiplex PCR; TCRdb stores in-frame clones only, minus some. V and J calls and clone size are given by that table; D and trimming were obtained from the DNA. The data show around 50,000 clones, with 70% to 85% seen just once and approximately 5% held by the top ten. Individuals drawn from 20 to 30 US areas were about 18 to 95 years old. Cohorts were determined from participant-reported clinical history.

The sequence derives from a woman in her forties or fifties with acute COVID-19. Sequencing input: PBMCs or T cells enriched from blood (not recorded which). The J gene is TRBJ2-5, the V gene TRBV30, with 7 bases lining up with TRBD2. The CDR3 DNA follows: TGTGCCTGGATGCAGGGAGGGGAGACCCAGTACTTC. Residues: CAWMQGGETQYF.